The 21 T cell receptor beta chains reported below all come from one sample, sequenced in a study of Ad26.COV2.S vaccination and SARS-CoV-2 variants. The repertoire was sequenced with immunoSEQ multiplex PCR; TCRdb's copy has only in-frame clones and lacks some. The repertoire has roughly 700,000 clones, more than 80% of them found once; the top ten carry roughly 1.5%. Treatment: about 20 received Ad26.COV2.S at low or high dose, single or two shots; a few received placebo; per-sample allocation not given. Repertoires come from day 63 after the first vaccine or placebo injection. Sequenced here: peripheral blood, sampled in a trial of Ad26.COV2.S vaccine versus placebo. The receptor set was obtained from a person aged 18-60 years who received the Ad26.COV2.S COVID-19 vaccine or a placebo.

V usage is TRBV5-4 and J usage is TRBJ2-1; weak D call: TRBD2 (5 bases). CDR1 SGHNT and CDR2 YYREEE come from the germline V gene (reference sequence). The CDR3 totals 14 residues. Trimming cost V 1 base and J 7 bases, with 12 bases left between them. The CDR3 nucleotides are TGTGCCAGCAGCTTGCCCGGAGGAGCGAATGAGCAGTTCTTC. This encodes CASSLPGGANEQFF.

Points on this clone: Other DNA sequences within the sample encode an identical CDR3. The chain has TRBV12-3 or TRBV12-4 and TRBJ2-7; no reliable D call. The CDR3 spans 12 residues. Deletions cut 1 base from V and 4 bases from J, with 5 bases between. The CDR3 loop reads CASSLGLYEQYF. CDR3 DNA: TGTGCCAGCAGTTTAGGTCTTTACGAGCAGTACTTC.

The chain is built from TRBV5-6 and TRBJ1-1, with 7 bases aligning to TRBD1. Germline V gene data show CDR1 as SGHDT and CDR2 as YYEEEE. V lost 1 base to trimming and J lost 5 bases; unmatched junction nucleotides: 8. CDR3 length: 15 amino acids. The CDR3 nucleotides read TGTGCCAGCAGCTTGCTCGACAGGGTGGGAACTGAAGCTTTCTTT. Translating it yields CASSLLDRVGTEAFF.

This clone turned up a few times. The V and J genes are TRBV6-1 and TRBJ2-7, with D possibly TRBD1 on 5 matching bases. V was cut by 1 base and J by 6 bases, with 10 bases left in between. The germline CDR1 and CDR2 sequences are MNHNS and SASEGT. The CDR3 spans 13 residues. The CDR3 reads CASSEGSRGEQYF. CDR3 DNA sequence: TGTGCCAGCAGTGAAGGCTCTAGGGGCGAGCAGTACTTC.

As regards this clone: One end of the junction does not line up with germline, which may come from a read error. The V call is TRBV12-3 or TRBV12-4, the J call TRBJ2-4, with TRBD1 matching over 7 bases. The CDR3 spans 11 residues. The DNA for the CDR3 is TGTGCCAGCAGTTTGGTGGGACAGCATATTTTC. Amino acids: CASSLVGQHIF.

The chain has TRBV4-2 and TRBJ2-7; TRBD1 aligns across 7 bases. The V segment lost 2 bases and the J segment 3 bases; nucleotides outside the gene matches: 7. This CDR3 has 15 residues. Germline V gene sequence: CDR1 LGHNA, CDR2 YNFKEQ. CDR3: CASSQNTGDFYEQYF. Written as DNA, the CDR3 is TGTGCCAGCAGCCAAAATACAGGGGATTTCTACGAGCAGTACTTC.

V is TRBV5-8 and J is TRBJ2-6; a possible D gene is TRBD1 (5 bases). CDR1 is SGHTS, CDR2 YDEGEE, per germline. The CDR3 spans 16 residues. V was trimmed by 2 bases and J by 0 bases, leaving 9 bases between them. The CDR3 nucleotides are TGTGCCAGCAGCTTAGGGGCGAGCTCTGGGGCCAACGTCCTGACTTTC. It specifies CASSLGASSGANVLTF. The variable domain in full, with the rest retrieved from reference TRBV5-8 and TRBJ2-6, is EAGVTQSPTHLIKTRGQQATLRCSPISGHTSVYWYQQALGLGLQFLLWYDEGEERNRGNFPPRFSGRQFPNYSSELNVNALELEDSALYLCASSLGASSGANVLTFGAGSRLTVL.

The chain joins TRBV21-1 to TRBJ1-1; the D segment call TRBD1 is taken from the table without a DNA check. TRBV21-1 is flagged as a pseudogene. This CDR3 comprises 16 residues. This CDR3 reads CASSKGQGGEDTEAFF. CDR3 sequence (DNA): TGTGCCAGCAGCAAAGGCCAAGGGGGCGAGGACACTGAAGCTTTCTTT.

This chain uses TRBV12-3 or TRBV12-4 with TRBJ1-2; D perhaps matches TRBD1 (5 bases). V was shortened by 6 bases and J by 4 bases, with 12 bases between the two germline ends. The length of the CDR3 is 13 residues. CDR3 amino acids: CASSPQGPYGYTF. The CDR3 region has the DNA TGTGCCAGCAGCCCCCAGGGCCCCTATGGCTACACCTTC.

This sequence joins TRBV7-3 and TRBJ2-5; a possible D gene is TRBD1 (6 bases). CDR3 length equals 15 residues. Germline lookup yields CDR1 SGHTA and CDR2 FQGTGA. V lost 5 bases, J lost 1 base, and 14 bases lay in between. The CDR3 region has the DNA TGTGCCAGCAGCACAACAGGGTCCCTCCAAGAGACCCAGTACTTC. Translation: CASSTTGSLQETQYF.

As to this clone: The sample has other DNA sequences that encode this CDR3 too. The chain is built from TRBV18 and TRBJ1-4, with 9 nucleotides matching TRBD1. This CDR3 spans 15 amino acids. V dropped 3 bases and J dropped 8; count of bases not matched to a gene: 7. Germline V gene lookup returns CDR1 KGHSH and CDR2 LQKENI. The CDR3 loop reads CASSPPGQGGEKLFF. The CDR3 nucleotides read TGTGCCAGCTCACCGCCGGGACAGGGAGGGGAAAAACTGTTTTTT.

This chain links TRBV11-1 with TRBJ2-7; no clear D. The CDR3 is made up of 14 amino acids. V dropped 2 bases and J dropped 7 bases, with 15 bases sitting between them. From germline, CDR1 is SGHAT and CDR2 FQDESV (reference sequence). CDR3 DNA: TGTGCCAGCAGCTTATCCCTAGAGTGGGATGAGCAGTACTTC. This gives the protein CASSLSLEWDEQYF.

The chain combines TRBV18 with TRBJ2-7; D ambiguous. The V gene's germline CDR1 is KGHSH and CDR2 LQKENI. This CDR3 is 14 amino acids long. V shed 0 bases and J shed 5 bases, with 11 bases lying between them. CDR3 nucleotides: TGTGCCAGCTCACCACCAGGCAACGCGAACGAGCAGTACTTC. This sequence encodes CASSPPGNANEQYF.

The CDR3: CASSFGDGGYGYTF. The CDR3 DNA reads TGCGCCAGCAGCTTCGGGGATGGAGGGTATGGCTACACCTTC. This chain links TRBV5-1 with TRBJ1-2, with D unresolved. Trimming left V 2 bases short and J 5 bases short, with 13 bases between. CDR3 size: 14 residues. Germline V gene lookup returns CDR1 SGHRS and CDR2 YFSETQ. Full variable domain (outside the CDR3, taken from reference TRBV5-1 and TRBJ1-2): KAGVTQTPRYLIKTRGQQVTLSCSPISGHRSVSWYQQTPGQGLQFLFEYFSETQRNKGNFPGRFSGRQFSNSRSEMNVSTLELGDSALYLCASSFGDGGYGYTFGSGTRLTVV.

The chain has TRBV2 and TRBJ2-7; possible D gene TRBD1, 6 bases. V was pared by 4 bases and J by 5 bases, with 9 bases between. The CDR3 consists of 12 residues. CDR1 SNHLY and CDR2 FYNNEI come from the germline V gene. In DNA form, the CDR3 reads TGTGCCAGCAGTGGCCCAGGGGACGAGCAGTACTTC. It encodes CASSGPGDEQYF.

This clone was found once. V and J are TRBV3-1 (or the pseudogene TRBV3-2) and TRBJ1-3; the D is unclear. Per germline, CDR1 LGHDT and CDR2 YNNKEL (reference sequence). The CDR3 covers 15 residues. With 2 bases removed from V and 0 bases from J, the gap between germline ends came to 8 bases. The CDR3 DNA reads TGTGCCAGCAGCCAACAAAGTGGCTCTGGAAACACCATATATTTT. This codes for CASSQQSGSGNTIYF.

The chain joins TRBV5-1 to TRBJ1-6; D unclear. The CDR3 extends over 14 amino acids. Germline V gene lookup returns CDR1 SGHRS and CDR2 YFSETQ. V was cut by 5 bases and J by 7 bases, with 13 bases left in between. The CDR3 DNA reads TGCGCCAGCAGGGCATCTTCCGGGAATTCACCCCTCCACTTT. Its protein product is CASRASSGNSPLHF.

V gene TRBV7-2 combines with J gene TRBJ1-1; D is perhaps TRBD1 (5 bases). The CDR3 loop spans 15 amino acids. Trimming removed 1 base at V and 3 bases at J, with 12 bases between. Germline assignment: CDR1 SGHTA and CDR2 FQGNSA. In DNA, the CDR3 is TGTGCCAGCAGCTTAGTAATGTTGGGGGACACTGAAGCTTTCTTT. Amino acids: CASSLVMLGDTEAFF.

This clone occurred a few times. The chain has TRBV30 and TRBJ1-5; TRBD1 might be the D (5 bases). Trimming pared 0 bases from V and 0 bases from J, leaving 9 bases between. There are 15 residues in the CDR3. CDR1 GTSNPN and CDR2 SVGIG come from the germline V gene (reference sequence). The CDR3 loop is CAWSVGQTSNQPQHF. CDR3 nucleotide sequence: TGTGCCTGGAGTGTCGGACAAACTAGCAATCAGCCCCAGCATTTT.

This clone was counted a single time. V gene TRBV9 combines with J gene TRBJ1-3; D unclear. CDR1 SGDLS and CDR2 YYNGEE come from the germline V gene. Trimming removed 4 bases from V and 8 bases from J, with 10 bases in between. The CDR3 has 12 residues. The DNA for the CDR3 is TGTGCCAGCAGCAGACGGGAGGACACCATATATTTT. Amino acid sequence: CASSRREDTIYF.

The chain uses TRBV6-2 or TRBV6-3 and TRBJ2-7; D is possibly TRBD1 (6 bases). From germline, CDR1 is MNHEY and CDR2 SVGEGT. The CDR3 extends over 12 amino acids. Trimming removed 5 bases from V and 6 bases from J, with 11 bases in between. The CDR3 is CASSEHRAEQYF. The CDR3 region has the DNA TGTGCCAGCAGTGAGCACAGGGCCGAGCAGTACTTC.